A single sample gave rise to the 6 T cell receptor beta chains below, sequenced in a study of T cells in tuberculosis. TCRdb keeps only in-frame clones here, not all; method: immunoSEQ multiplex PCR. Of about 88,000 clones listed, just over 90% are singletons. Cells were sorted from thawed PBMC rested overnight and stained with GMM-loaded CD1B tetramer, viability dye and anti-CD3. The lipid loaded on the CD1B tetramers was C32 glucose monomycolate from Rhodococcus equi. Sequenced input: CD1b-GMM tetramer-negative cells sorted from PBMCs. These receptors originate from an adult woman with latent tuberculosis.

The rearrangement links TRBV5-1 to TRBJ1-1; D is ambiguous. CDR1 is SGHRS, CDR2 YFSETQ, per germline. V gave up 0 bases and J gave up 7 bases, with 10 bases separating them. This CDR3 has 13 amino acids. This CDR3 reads CASSLDNEGEAFF. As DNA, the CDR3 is TGCGCCAGCAGCTTGGACAACGAGGGTGAAGCTTTCTTT.

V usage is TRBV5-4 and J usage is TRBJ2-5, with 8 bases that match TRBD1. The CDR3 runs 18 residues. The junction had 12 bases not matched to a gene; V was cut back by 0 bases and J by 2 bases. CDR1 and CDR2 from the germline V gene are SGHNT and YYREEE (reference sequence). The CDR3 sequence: CASSLEGAGGLLQETQYF. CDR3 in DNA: TGTGCCAGCAGCTTGGAGGGGGCAGGGGGCCTTTTACAAGAGACCCAGTACTTC.

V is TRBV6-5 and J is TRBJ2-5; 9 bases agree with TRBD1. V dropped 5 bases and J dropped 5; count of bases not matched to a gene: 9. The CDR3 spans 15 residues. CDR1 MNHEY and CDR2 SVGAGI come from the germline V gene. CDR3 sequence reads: CASSPPGQGEETQYF. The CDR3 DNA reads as TGTGCCAGCAGTCCCCCGGGACAGGGAGAGGAGACCCAGTACTTC.

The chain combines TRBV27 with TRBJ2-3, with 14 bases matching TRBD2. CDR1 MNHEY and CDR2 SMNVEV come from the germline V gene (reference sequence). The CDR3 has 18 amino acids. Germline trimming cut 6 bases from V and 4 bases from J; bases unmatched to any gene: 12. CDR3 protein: CASRQTSGGVPHSDTQYF. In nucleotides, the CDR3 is TGTGCCAGCAGACAGACTAGCGGGGGGGTTCCGCACTCAGATACGCAGTATTTT.

CDR3 DNA: TGCGCCAGCAGCTCCCCCCTTAGCGGGAACAAAGGGGAGACCCAGTACTTC. Translating gives CASSSPLSGNKGETQYF. V is TRBV5-1 and J is TRBJ2-5; 8 bases agree with TRBD2. V shed 3 bases, J shed 5 bases, and the junction held 15 bases outside the gene matches. CDR3 length: 17 amino acids. Germline values: CDR1 SGHRS, CDR2 YFSETQ.

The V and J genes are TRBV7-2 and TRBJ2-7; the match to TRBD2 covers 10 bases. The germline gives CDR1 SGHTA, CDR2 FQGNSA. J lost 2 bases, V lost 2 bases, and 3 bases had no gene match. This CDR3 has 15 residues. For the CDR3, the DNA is TGTGCCAGCAGCTTAAGGCTAGCGGGGGCCTACGAGCAGTACTTC. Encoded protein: CASSLRLAGAYEQYF. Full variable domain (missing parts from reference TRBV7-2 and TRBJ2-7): GAGVSQSPSNKVTEKGKDVELRCDPISGHTALYWYRQSLGQGLEFLIYFQGNSAPDKSGLPSDRFSAERTGGSVSTLTIQRTQQEDSAVYLCASSLRLAGAYEQYFGPGTRLTVT.